The 30 T cell receptor beta chains given below trace back to one sample, sequenced in a study of blood T cell repertoires in COVID-19. TCRdb keeps only in-frame clones here, not all; method: immunoSEQ multiplex PCR. This repertoire shows approximately 490,000 clones, more than 85% found once; its top ten account for around 8%. The specimen was PBMCs or T cells enriched from blood (not recorded which). All receptors come from a woman aged 60-75 years who had recovered from COVID-19.

This chain uses TRBV5-1 with TRBJ2-2, with a weak D call TRBD1 (5 bases). This CDR3 spans 13 amino acids. Germline V lookup: CDR1 SGHRS, CDR2 YFSETQ. V shed 3 bases and J shed 4 bases, with 7 bases lying between them. Here the CDR3 DNA reads TGCGCCAGCAGCTCCCAGGGCACCGGGGAGCTGTTTTTT. Residues: CASSSQGTGELFF.

V is TRBV15 and J is TRBJ2-5, with D possibly matching TRBD2 (5 bases). Germline V gene sequence: CDR1 LNHNV, CDR2 YYDKDF (reference sequence). The CDR3 has 14 amino acids. Deletions cut 1 base from V and 5 bases from J, with 11 bases between. CDR3 nucleotide sequence: TGTGCCACCAGCAGAGGGTTAGCGTTGGAGACCCAGTACTTC. Translation: CATSRGLALETQYF.

This clone was detected only once. The chain uses TRBV5-1 and TRBJ2-7, with D hard to call. With 10 bases removed from V and 5 bases from J, the gap between germline ends came to 10 bases. The CDR3 loop spans 10 amino acids. Per the germline V gene, CDR1 is SGHRS and CDR2 is YFSETQ. The CDR3 region has the DNA TGCGCCGCCCTGGGCCACGAGCAGTACTTC. It yields the protein CAALGHEQYF.

Turning to this clone: This CDR3 is also generated by other DNA sequences in the sample. V and J are TRBV2 and TRBJ2-2; 7 bases align to TRBD2. CDR3 size: 14 residues. Germline V gives CDR1 SNHLY, CDR2 FYNNEI. V was clipped by 4 bases and J by 5 bases; unmatched bases: 4. The DNA of the CDR3 is TGTGCCAGCAGTGGCCAGGGAGGGACCGGGGAGCTGTTTTTT. Its translation is CASSGQGGTGELFF.

This sequence joins TRBV6-1 and TRBJ1-4, with D tentatively TRBD1 (5 bases). The CDR3 extends over 16 amino acids. V was shortened by 0 bases and J by 5 bases, with 13 bases between the two germline ends. Germline V CDR1 and CDR2: MNHNS, SASEGT. The CDR3 loop reads CASSEAGGWRNEKLFF. As DNA, the CDR3 is TGTGCCAGCAGTGAAGCGGGGGGGTGGCGGAATGAAAAACTGTTTTTT.

CDR3 in amino acids: CASTPDRSSYNSPLHF. The CDR3 bases are TGTGCCAGCACCCCGGACAGAAGCTCCTATAATTCACCCCTCCACTTT. V is TRBV5-5 and J is TRBJ1-6; D perhaps matches TRBD1 (6 bases). V was shortened by 6 bases and J by 0 bases, with 13 bases between the two germline ends. This CDR3 has 16 amino acids. Per the germline V gene, CDR1 is SGHKS and CDR2 is YYEKEE (reference sequence).

A few counts support this clone. The V call is TRBV4-2, the J call TRBJ1-6; 10 nucleotides align to TRBD1. This CDR3 contains 13 residues. V lost 6 bases and J lost 10; bases outside the gene matches: 3. The germline V gene encodes CDR1 LGHNA and CDR2 YNFKEQ. The CDR3, as DNA: TGTGCCAGCAGTCGACAGGGGGCATCACCCCTCCACTTT. It yields the protein CASSRQGASPLHF.

The chain uses TRBV7-2 and TRBJ2-3; 9 bases agree with TRBD2. CDR3 size: 17 residues. Trimming at V came to 6 bases and at J to 2 bases, leaving 12 bases not matched to a gene. Germline V gives CDR1 SGHTA, CDR2 FQGNSA. The CDR3 nucleotides read TGTGCCAGCAGGCCCCGGCGGGGGGGACTACTCACAGATACGCAGTATTTT. Translating it yields CASRPRRGGLLTDTQYF.

This clone came up a few times. The rearrangement links TRBV10-1 to TRBJ1-1, with D possibly matching TRBD1 (5 bases). Germline V gene sequence: CDR1 WNHNN, CDR2 SYGVQD (reference sequence). V shed 11 bases and J shed 4 bases, with 14 bases lying between them. The CDR3 length is 12 residues. The CDR3 sequence: CALEGRVTEAFF. The CDR3 coding sequence is TGCGCCCTCGAGGGGAGGGTCACTGAAGCTTTCTTT.

This clone has a single count. One end of the junction does not line up with germline, which may come from a read error. The genes are TRBV5-8 and TRBJ1-2; D gene unclear. CDR1 is SGHTS, CDR2 YDEGEE, per germline. The CDR3 is 14 amino acids. CDR3 in amino acids: CASRRRNANYGYTF. In nucleotides, the CDR3 is TGTGCCAGCAGAAGACGGAACGCTAACTATGGCTACACCTTT.

The rearrangement links TRBV11-3 to TRBJ1-2, with D possibly being TRBD1 (5 bases). This CDR3 is built from 15 residues. Germline V gene sequence: CDR1 SGHNT, CDR2 YENEEA. V was shortened by 5 bases and J by 8 bases, with 21 bases between the two germline ends. The CDR3 spells CASSPREGVTSGYTF. CDR3 coding DNA: TGTGCCAGCAGCCCCAGGGAAGGTGTTACGTCGGGCTACACCTTC.

The genes are TRBV7-8 and TRBJ1-2; 8 bases match TRBD1. Per the germline V gene, CDR1 is SGHVS and CDR2 is FQNEAQ. This CDR3 has 16 residues. The V segment lost 1 base and the J segment 9 bases; nucleotides outside the gene matches: 13. CDR3 DNA: TGTGCCAGCAGCTTAGAGGGACAGGCTAGTAGGTTGAGCTACACCTTC. Translated: CASSLEGQASRLSYTF.

The V call is TRBV28, the J call TRBJ1-2, with D perhaps TRBD1 (5 bases). The CDR3 sequence is 16 residues long. V was cut by 1 base and J by 1 base, with 13 bases left in between. In germline, CDR1 is MDHEN, CDR2 SYDVKM. The CDR3 loop is CASSLLFGADNYGYTF. The CDR3 DNA follows: TGTGCCAGCAGTTTATTGTTTGGGGCAGATAACTATGGCTACACCTTC.

The rearrangement joins TRBV5-1 to TRBJ1-3, with a possible D match to TRBD1 (5 bases). CDR1 SGHRS and CDR2 YFSETQ come from the germline V gene. Between the trimmed V and J ends, which lost 0 bases and 0 bases, there was a span of 16 bases. The CDR3 totals 18 residues. The CDR3 loop reads CASSLGPGGPVSGNTIYF. DNA for the CDR3: TGCGCCAGCAGCTTGGGACCGGGGGGACCGGTCTCTGGAAACACCATATATTTT.

The CDR3 loop reads CASSLAGGPQETQYF. The CDR3 DNA sequence: TGCGCCAGCAGCTTGGCCGGGGGGCCCCAAGAGACCCAGTACTTC. The chain has TRBV5-1 and TRBJ2-5; maybe TRBD2 (7 bases). The CDR3 is 15 residues long. CDR1 and CDR2 (germline): SGHRS, YFSETQ. Trimming cost V 0 bases and J 1 base, with 10 bases left between them.

This rearrangement joins TRBV4-1 to TRBJ2-1, with D tentatively TRBD2 (7 bases). The CDR3 runs 16 residues. Germline CDR1 MGHRA, CDR2 YSYEKL. V lost 0 bases to trimming and J lost 5 bases, with 14 bases between them. CDR3 amino acids: CASSQDFGGPHNEQFF. The CDR3 DNA reads as TGCGCCAGCAGCCAAGATTTCGGGGGGCCCCACAATGAGCAGTTCTTC.

The chain links TRBV2 to TRBJ1-1; possibly TRBD1 for D (5 bases). Between the trimmed V and J ends, which lost 7 bases and 2 bases, there was a span of 11 bases. The germline V gene has CDR1 SNHLY and CDR2 FYNNEI. This CDR3 region has 13 residues. In DNA, the CDR3 is TGTGCCAGCAAGGTTGACAGCAACACTGAAGCTTTCTTT. Protein sequence: CASKVDSNTEAFF.

The chain employs TRBV19 and TRBJ1-2; D possibly corresponds to TRBD1 (6 bases). The CDR3 has 17 residues. V gave up 3 bases and J gave up 0 bases, with 17 bases separating them. From germline, CDR1 is LNHDA and CDR2 SQIVND (reference sequence). In DNA, the CDR3 is TGTGCCAGTAGTATCGGTACAGGGATATTTACTAACTATGGCTACACCTTC. Translation: CASSIGTGIFTNYGYTF.

The chain joins TRBV2 to TRBJ1-4, with D unclear. V was pared by 7 bases and J by 0 bases, with 18 bases between. The CDR3 length is 17 residues. Germline CDR1 SNHLY, CDR2 FYNNEI. The CDR3 sequence: CASTRYEGRTTNEKLFF. DNA of the CDR3: TGTGCCAGCACCCGGTACGAGGGTAGGACAACTAATGAAAAACTGTTTTTT. The whole variable domain, filled in from reference TRBV2 and TRBJ1-4, reads EPEVTQTPSHQVTQMGQEVILRCVPISNHLYFYWYRQILGQKVEFLVSFYNNEISEKSEIFDDQFSVERPDGSNFTLKIRSTKLEDSAMYFCASTRYEGRTTNEKLFFGSGTQLSVL.

V usage is TRBV19 and J usage is TRBJ2-2; TRBD1 might be the D (5 bases). The CDR3 sequence is 13 residues long. The V and J ends lost 8 bases and 7 bases respectively, with 14 bases between them. Per the germline V gene, CDR1 is LNHDA and CDR2 is SQIVND (reference sequence). DNA for the CDR3: TGTGCCAGTCACTCTTCAGGGTACGGGGAGCTGTTTTTT. Its protein product is CASHSSGYGELFF.

The chain carries TRBV19 and TRBJ1-2; tentative D call: TRBD1 (6 bases). Trimming shortened V by 4 bases and J by 8 bases, and 17 bases separated the two germline ends. The CDR3 spans 14 residues. CDR1 is LNHDA, CDR2 SQIVND, per germline (reference sequence). Here the CDR3 DNA reads TGTGCCAGTAGTACATCCCACGGGGGGGGCGGCTACACCTTC. The encoded protein is CASSTSHGGGGYTF.

This chain links TRBV6-1 with TRBJ2-3; weak D call: TRBD2 (5 bases). Germline V gene sequence: CDR1 MNHNS, CDR2 SASEGT. This CDR3 region has 16 residues. V was trimmed by 2 bases and J by 4 bases, leaving 16 bases between them. The CDR3 nucleotides read TGTGCCAGCAGTGAATGGAGGCAGCCCCGGTCAGATACGCAGTATTTT. Its translation is CASSEWRQPRSDTQYF.

The chain uses TRBV11-2 and TRBJ2-1, with D possibly being TRBD1 (5 bases). V was shortened by 5 bases and J by 11 bases, with 10 bases between the two germline ends. The length of the CDR3 is 11 residues. Germline CDR1 is SGHAT and CDR2 is FQNNGV. The chain's CDR3 is CASSQQVQQFF. CDR3 coding DNA: TGTGCCAGCAGCCAACAGGTACAGCAGTTCTTC.

The chain is built from TRBV24-1 and TRBJ1-2; 7 bases are a match to TRBD1. The germline gives CDR1 KGHDR, CDR2 SFDVKD. The CDR3 spans 13 residues. The J segment lost 8 bases and the V segment lost 7 bases, leaving 9 bases of the junction unmatched. CDR3 residues: CATSSDRVGGYTF. The CDR3 DNA follows: TGTGCCACCAGCTCAGACAGGGTAGGAGGCTACACCTTC.

This clone was picked up one time. The V gene is TRBV18, the J gene TRBJ2-7, with a possible D match to TRBD2 (6 bases). There are 13 residues in the CDR3. The V end lost 6 bases, the J end lost 1 base, and 10 bases lay between the germline ends. CDR1 is KGHSH and CDR2 is LQKENI in the germline V gene. CDR3 bases: TGTGCCAGCTCCCGGGACTTGTCCTACGAGCAGTACTTC. Translation: CASSRDLSYEQYF.

This chain joins TRBV24-1 and TRBJ1-5, with TRBD1 as a possible D gene (6 bases). This CDR3 comprises 16 residues. The germline gives CDR1 KGHDR, CDR2 SFDVKD. The ends were cut back, 3 bases at V and 4 bases at J, with 15 bases in the middle. CDR3 DNA: TGTGCCACCAGTGATACGGCTGGGGGCGGGAATCAGCCCCAGCATTTT. It codes for CATSDTAGGGNQPQHF.

This sequence joins TRBV3-1 (or the pseudogene TRBV3-2) and TRBJ1-1, with D maybe TRBD1 (6 bases). V dropped 4 bases and J dropped 1 base, with 16 bases sitting between them. The CDR3 has 16 amino acids. Germline-derived CDR1 and CDR2 are LGHDT and YNNKEL (reference sequence). In nucleotides, the CDR3 is TGTGCCAGCAGCCCCGCCACAGGGACTAGGAACACTGAAGCTTTCTTT. It encodes CASSPATGTRNTEAFF.

The chain carries TRBV6-5 and TRBJ1-2, with D tentatively TRBD1 (6 bases). Germline V gene lookup returns CDR1 MNHEY and CDR2 SVGAGI. The V and J ends lost 8 bases and 7 bases respectively, with 17 bases between them. This CDR3 is built from 13 residues. CDR3 nucleotides: TGTGCCAGCTTTGGGGGGGCGCCGGGTGGCTACACCTTC. It codes for CASFGGAPGGYTF.

The genes are TRBV24-1 and TRBJ2-3, with 13 nucleotides matching TRBD2. J lost 0 bases, V lost 5 bases, and 4 bases had no gene match. CDR1 KGHDR and CDR2 SFDVKD come from the germline V gene. CDR3 length: 17 residues. This chain's CDR3 is CATSATSGGASTDTQYF. The CDR3 DNA sequence: TGTGCCACCAGTGCAACTAGCGGGGGGGCGAGCACAGATACGCAGTATTTT.

V gene TRBV19 combines with J gene TRBJ1-6, with 9 bases aligning to TRBD1. The CDR3 has 16 amino acids. V was clipped by 5 bases and J by 7 bases; unmatched bases: 9. Germline V CDR1 and CDR2: LNHDA, SQIVND (reference sequence). CDR3 sequence (DNA): TGTGCCAGTAGTCCGGCGGGACAGGGTCGAAATTCACCCCTCCACTTT. Translating gives CASSPAGQGRNSPLHF.